This TCR beta chain was sequenced for a study of cytomegalovirus exposure and HLA in healthy donors. Points from the study as a whole: Later analysis demonstrated an association between a missense DCLRE1C variant and TCR beta V- and J-gene trimming. Among TCR beta chains of equal frequency, HLA-associated ones were more clonally expanded in a later analysis.

Primers for the PCR totalled 60 Vbeta and 13 Jbeta. Authors' analysis steps: The authors later counted 65 million to 80 million unique TCR beta chains, 8.5 million to 13 million of them shared. Some clones are missing from TCRdb's copy, which holds only in-frame ones; the method was immunoSEQ multiplex PCR. The D gene and trimming were derived from the DNA, and the V and J assignments and clone size from that table. There are around 150,000 clones in the sample; 79% occur only once, and 2% to 2.5% lies in the top ten. With regard to this clone: The antigen remains undetermined.

At the time of sampling, donors were nominally healthy, though unrecorded immune exposures were likely. The V end was cut by 9 bases, the J end by 7 bases, with 16 bases between. The CDR3 is 13 residues long. The germline gives CDR1 MNHEY, CDR2 SMNVEV (reference sequence). What was sequenced was PBMCs. The source of this sequence is a man aged 35 to 55 in good health and CMV-seronegative. The V call is TRBV27, the J call TRBJ1-5; D remains ambiguous. CDR3 nucleotides: TGTGCCAGTGGTCGGGGTTTTGACCAGCCCCAGCATTTT. Its protein product is CASGRGFDQPQHF.